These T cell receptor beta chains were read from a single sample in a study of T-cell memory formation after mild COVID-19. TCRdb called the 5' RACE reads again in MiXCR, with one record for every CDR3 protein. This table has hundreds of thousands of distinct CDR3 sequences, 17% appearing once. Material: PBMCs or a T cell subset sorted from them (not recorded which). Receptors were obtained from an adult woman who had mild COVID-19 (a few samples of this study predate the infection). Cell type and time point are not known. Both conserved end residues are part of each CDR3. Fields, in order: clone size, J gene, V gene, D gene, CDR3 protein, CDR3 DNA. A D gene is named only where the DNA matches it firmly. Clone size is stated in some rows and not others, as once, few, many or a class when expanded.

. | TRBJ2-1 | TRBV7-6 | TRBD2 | CASSQRLAGDHEQFF | TGTGCCAGCAGCCAAAGACTAGCGGGAGATCATGAGCAGTTCTTC
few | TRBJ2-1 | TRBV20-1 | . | CSASRATPGNEQFF | TGCAGTGCTAGTAGAGCGACGCCGGGCAATGAGCAGTTCTTC
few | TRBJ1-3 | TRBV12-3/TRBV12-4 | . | CASIPWGDIPRSGNTIYF | TGTGCCAGCATCCCCTGGGGGGACATTCCGCGCTCTGGAAACACCATATATTTT
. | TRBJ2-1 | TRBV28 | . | CASSGQSAASYNEQFF | TGTGCCAGCAGCGGCCAGTCGGCGGCTTCCTACAATGAGCAGTTCTTC
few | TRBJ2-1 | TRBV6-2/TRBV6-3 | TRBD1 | CASRKTGTGYNEQFF | TGTGCCAGCAGGAAGACCGGGACAGGTTACAATGAGCAGTTCTTC
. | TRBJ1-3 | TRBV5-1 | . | CASSTDGGPGNTIYF | TGCGCCAGCAGCACCGACGGGGGGCCTGGAAACACCATATATTTT
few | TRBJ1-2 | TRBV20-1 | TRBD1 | CSARDLGQGNYGYTF | TGCAGTGCTAGAGACCTGGGACAGGGGAACTATGGCTACACCTTC
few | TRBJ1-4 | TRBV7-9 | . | CASSLGVREKLFF | TGTGCCAGCAGCTTAGGGGTTCGAGAAAAACTGTTTTTT
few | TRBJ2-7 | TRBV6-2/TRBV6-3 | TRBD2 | CASSYNPTSGNSYEQYF | TGTGCCAGCAGTTACAACCCCACTAGCGGGAACTCCTACGAGCAGTACTTC
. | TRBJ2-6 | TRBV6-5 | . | CASSHQPSGGPGANVLTF | TGTGCCAGCAGTCACCAACCCTCTGGGGGCCCTGGGGCCAACGTCCTGACTTTC
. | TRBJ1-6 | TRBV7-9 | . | CASSRGPSPLHF | TGTGCCAGCAGCAGGGGCCCTTCGCCCCTCCACTTT
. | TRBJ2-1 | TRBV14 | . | CASAGAISYNEQFF | TGTGCCAGCGCTGGGGCTATCTCCTACAATGAGCAGTTCTTC
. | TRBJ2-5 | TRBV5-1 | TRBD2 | CASSLLAGARETQYF | TGCGCCAGCAGCTTGCTAGCGGGAGCGAGAGAGACCCAGTACTTC
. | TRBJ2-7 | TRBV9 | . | CASSVDAGSSYEQYF | TGTGCCAGCAGCGTAGATGCAGGGAGCTCCTACGAGCAGTACTTC
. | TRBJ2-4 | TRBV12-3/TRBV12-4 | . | CASSLALGTTENIQYF | TGTGCCAGCAGTTTAGCCTTAGGGACAACCGAAAACATTCAGTACTTC
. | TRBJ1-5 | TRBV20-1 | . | CSAQPTGTSNQPQHF | TGCAGTGCTCAGCCCACAGGGACGAGCAATCAGCCCCAGCATTTT
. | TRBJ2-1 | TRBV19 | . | CASSIAAGPYNEQFF | TGTGCCAGTAGTATAGCGGCCGGGCCCTACAATGAGCAGTTCTTC
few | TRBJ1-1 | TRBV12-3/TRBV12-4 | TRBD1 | CASSPTGPTEAFF | TGTGCCAGCAGCCCGACAGGGCCCACTGAAGCTTTCTTT
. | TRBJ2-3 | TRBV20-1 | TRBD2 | CSASEASGGVTDTQYF | TGCAGTGCTAGCGAGGCTAGCGGGGGGGTAACAGATACGCAGTATTTT
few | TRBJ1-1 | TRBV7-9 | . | CASSLGYRVTEAFF | TGTGCCAGCAGCTTAGGATATCGGGTCACTGAAGCTTTCTTT
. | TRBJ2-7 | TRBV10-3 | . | CAIGLLIGLEQYF | TGTGCCATCGGACTTCTCATTGGTCTCGAGCAGTACTTC
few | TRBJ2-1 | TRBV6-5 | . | CASTPSVGSEQFF | TGTGCCAGCACCCCCTCCGTGGGATCAGAGCAGTTCTTC
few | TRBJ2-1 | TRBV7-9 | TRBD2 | CASTVIEGSGRGYNEQFF | TGTGCCAGCACCGTCATCGAGGGTAGCGGGAGGGGCTACAATGAGCAGTTCTTC
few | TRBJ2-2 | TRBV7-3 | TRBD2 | CASSEPGLAGGTGELFF | TGTGCCAGCAGCGAACCGGGACTAGCGGGAGGAACCGGGGAGCTGTTTTTT
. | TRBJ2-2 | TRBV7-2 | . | CAGGGGSGTGELFF | TGTGCCGGCGGTGGTGGGAGTGGGACCGGGGAGCTGTTTTTT
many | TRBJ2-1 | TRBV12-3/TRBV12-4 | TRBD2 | CASKSGSSYNEQFF | TGTGCCAGCAAAAGCGGGAGCTCCTACAATGAGCAGTTCTTC
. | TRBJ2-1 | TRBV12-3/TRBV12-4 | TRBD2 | CASSLVTGGPSSEQFF | TGTGCCAGCAGTTTAGTTACGGGGGGGCCCTCGTCTGAGCAGTTCTTC
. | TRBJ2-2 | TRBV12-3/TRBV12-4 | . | CASSPGESLSGELFF | TGTGCCAGCAGTCCCGGGGAATCGCTCTCCGGGGAGCTGTTTTTT
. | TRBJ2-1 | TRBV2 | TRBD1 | CASSGTGYNNEQFF | TGTGCCAGCAGTGGGACAGGATATAACAATGAGCAGTTCTTC
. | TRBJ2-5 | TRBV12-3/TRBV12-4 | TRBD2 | CASSRGWSSGGAQETQYF | TGTGCCAGCAGCCGTGGGTGGAGTAGCGGGGGGGCCCAAGAGACCCAGTACTTC
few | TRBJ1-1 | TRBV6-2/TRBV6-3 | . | CASSYYTSNTEAFF | TGTGCCAGCAGTTATTACACCTCGAACACTGAAGCTTTCTTT
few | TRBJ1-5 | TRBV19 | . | CASTITGSQPQHF | TGTGCCAGTACCATAACAGGGAGTCAGCCCCAGCATTTT
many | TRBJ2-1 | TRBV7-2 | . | CASSPVGGSGEQFF | TGTGCCAGCAGTCCAGTGGGGGGTTCGGGTGAGCAGTTCTTC
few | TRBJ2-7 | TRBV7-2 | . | CASSWAGFSYEQYF | TGTGCCAGCAGCTGGGCGGGTTTCTCCTACGAGCAGTACTTC
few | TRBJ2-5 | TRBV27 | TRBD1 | CASSFRQGGTQYF | TGTGCCAGCAGTTTTAGACAGGGGGGGACCCAGTACTTC
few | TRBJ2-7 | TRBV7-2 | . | CASSPRDLPYEQYF | TGTGCCAGCAGCCCTAGGGACCTACCCTACGAGCAGTACTTC
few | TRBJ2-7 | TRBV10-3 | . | CAISESGTYEQYF | TGTGCCATCAGTGAGTCCGGGACCTACGAGCAGTACTTC
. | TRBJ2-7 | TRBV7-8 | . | CASSFTGQWSSYEQYF | TGTGCCAGCAGCTTTACTGGACAGTGGAGCTCCTACGAGCAGTACTTC
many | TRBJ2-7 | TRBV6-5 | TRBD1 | CASSTQGASYEQYF | TGTGCCAGCAGTACGCAGGGGGCATCCTACGAGCAGTACTTC
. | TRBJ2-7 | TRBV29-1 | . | CSAKTASYEQYF | TGCAGCGCAAAGACAGCCTCCTACGAGCAGTACTTC
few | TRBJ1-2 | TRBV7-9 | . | CASSRSGSEGWGYTF | TGTGCCAGCAGCCGGTCCGGCTCCGAGGGATGGGGCTACACCTTC
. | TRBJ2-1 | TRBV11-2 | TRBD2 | CASSHWTSGQVYNEQFF | TGTGCCAGCAGCCACTGGACTAGCGGCCAAGTCTACAATGAGCAGTTCTTC
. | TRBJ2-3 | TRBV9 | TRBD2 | CASSATPSGRGSDTQYF | TGTGCCAGCAGCGCTACTCCTAGCGGGAGAGGGTCAGATACGCAGTATTTT
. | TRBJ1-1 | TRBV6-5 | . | CASSDGQTLSTEAFF | TGTGCCAGCAGCGACGGGCAGACCCTTAGCACTGAAGCTTTCTTT
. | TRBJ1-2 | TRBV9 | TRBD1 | CASSEWTGNYGYTF | TGTGCCAGCAGCGAATGGACAGGGAATTATGGCTACACCTTC
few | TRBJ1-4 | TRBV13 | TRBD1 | CASSTGQGLNEKLFF | TGTGCCAGCAGCACCGGACAGGGGCTGAATGAAAAACTGTTTTTT
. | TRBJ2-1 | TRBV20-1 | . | CSARGVTSTYNEQFF | TGCAGTGCGAGGGGCGTCACATCTACCTACAATGAGCAGTTCTTC
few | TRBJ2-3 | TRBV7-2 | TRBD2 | CASTFEWREGLGQYF | TGTGCCAGCACCTTCGAATGGCGGGAGGGCCTGGGGCAGTATTTT
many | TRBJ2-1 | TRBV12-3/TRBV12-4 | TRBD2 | CASSLGLAGVYNEQFF | TGTGCCAGCAGTCTTGGACTAGCGGGGGTCTACAATGAGCAGTTCTTC